One sample yielded the 5 T cell receptor beta chains listed below, sequenced in a study of spatial heterogeneity in lung cancer. TCRdb fed the 5' RACE reads into MiXCR, producing one record per CDR3 protein. The data contain fewer than 7,500 distinct CDR3 sequences, roughly 19% of them singletons. Documented time point: sample taken at primary tumor resection. Unsorted whole RNA samples from tumor, nontumor lung or frozen PBMC were sequenced. Specimen: PBMCs, collected at surgery. The receptors were gathered from a female donor with early-stage non-small cell lung cancer.

By its share, this clonotype is medium-sized (0.01 to 0.1%). The chain joins TRBV19 to TRBJ2-7; weak D call: TRBD1 (5 bases). The CDR3 contains 12 residues. Looked up from germline, CDR1 is LNHDA and CDR2 is SQIVND (reference sequence). V shed 10 bases and J shed 5 bases, with 15 bases lying between them. The CDR3 loop reads CATFVAGHEQYV. CDR3 DNA sequence: TGTGCCACCTTTGTGGCAGGGCACGAGCAGTACGTC.

The rearrangement uses TRBV6-2 or TRBV6-3 and TRBJ1-5, with a weak D call TRBD1 (5 bases). CDR1 MNHEY and CDR2 SVGEGT come from the germline V gene. V lost 6 bases and J 7 bases, leaving 16 bases between the germline ends. The CDR3 is 14 residues long. The CDR3 loop reads CASSLDSVQQPQHF. The CDR3 bases are TGTGCCAGCAGCCTCGACAGTGTACAGCAGCCCCAGCATTTT.

Sample share makes this clonotype medium-sized. The chain couples TRBV25-1 to TRBJ1-1, with TRBD1 matching over 7 bases. This CDR3 region has 13 residues. J lost 3 bases, V lost 5 bases, and 3 bases had no gene match. Germline V lookup: CDR1 MGHDK, CDR2 SYGVNS. CDR3 loop: CASSNQGDTEAFF. The CDR3 DNA follows: TGTGCCAGCAGTAACCAGGGGGACACTGAAGCTTTCTTT.

By its share, this clonotype is medium-sized. The rearrangement uses TRBV20-1 and TRBJ2-3; the D gene could be TRBD1 or TRBD2 (5 bases each). This CDR3 spans 15 amino acids. V was clipped by 8 bases and J by 4 bases, with 22 bases between them. Germline lookup yields CDR1 DFQATT and CDR2 SNEGSKA (reference sequence). In DNA, the CDR3 is TGCAGTACGGGTGGCCGGGACGGTGGATCAGATACGCAGTATTTT. Residues: CSTGGRDGGSDTQYF.

This clonotype is medium-sized (0.01 to 0.1%) in the sample. This chain uses TRBV14 with TRBJ2-7; D remains ambiguous. Trimming removed 1 base at V and 6 bases at J, with 13 bases between. Per the germline V gene, CDR1 is SGHDN and CDR2 is FVKESK. The CDR3 extends over 14 amino acids. CDR3 bases: TGTGCCAGCAGCCAAGTCAACTCCTTTGGCGAGCAGTACTTC. Protein: CASSQVNSFGEQYF. Full variable domain (remainder filled in from reference TRBV14 and TRBJ2-7): EAGVTQFPSHSVIEKGQTVTLRCDPISGHDNLYWYRRVMGKEIKFLLHFVKESKQDESGMPNNRFLAERTGGTYSTLKVQPAELEDSGVYFCASSQVNSFGEQYFGPGTRLTVT.